This T cell receptor (beta chain) was found in a study of OX40 agonist ivuxolimab in advanced cancers. Study context: 30% to 40% of patients had received prior checkpoint inhibitor therapy.

CDR3 size: 15 residues. Germline V gene sequence: CDR1 SEHNR, CDR2 FQNEAQ (reference sequence). Losses at the gene ends were 4 bases for V and 3 bases for J; bases not matched to a gene: 5. Generated by immunoSEQ multiplex PCR, the TCRdb table keeps only in-frame clones and is missing some. This table holds 65,000 to 90,000 clones, about 90% found once. Sequencing used CD4+ or CD8+ T cells sorted from blood, obtained in a trial of the OX40 agonist ivuxolimab. This TCR was recovered from an adult with an advanced solid tumor such as melanoma, head and neck, liver or kidney cancer. V is TRBV7-9 and J is TRBJ1-4; 7 bases fit TRBD1. The CDR3 bases are TGTGCCAGCAGCTCCGAGGGACAGCCTAATGAAAAACTGTTTTTT. This codes for CASSSEGQPNEKLFF.